Listed here are 3 T cell receptor beta chains from one sample, sequenced in a study of T cells in Graves' hyperthyroidism and ophthalmopathy. The CDR3 regions of TCR beta were amplified from RNA transcripts. With the HTBI primer set, the TCR CDR3 went through a first round of RT-PCR. TCRdb re-called the multiplex PCR reads with MiXCR, one entry per CDR3 protein. The table includes hundreds of thousands of distinct CDR3 sequences, roughly 40% detected once. The sequencing sample was made of blood. These TCRs come from a man aged 18 to 30 with Graves' hyperthyroidism.

This clonotype was seen at least ten times. This chain links TRBV20-1 with TRBJ1-3; D not resolved. In germline, CDR1 is DFQATT, CDR2 SNEGSKA (reference sequence). V gave up 3 bases and J gave up 5 bases, with 11 bases separating them. The CDR3 length is 13 residues. The chain's CDR3 is CSASTQPRNTIYF. The CDR3 DNA is TGCAGTGCTAGCACGCAGCCCAGAAACACCATATATTTT.

This clonotype showed up just a few times. The chain combines TRBV19 with TRBJ1-2; D is unresolved. The CDR3 runs 12 residues. Per germline, CDR1 LNHDA and CDR2 SQIVND (reference sequence). V lost 2 bases and J 7 bases, leaving 8 bases between the germline ends. CDR3 DNA: TGTGCCAGTAGTATAAGATTCGGTGGCTACACCTTC. Protein product: CASSIRFGGYTF.

J is TRBJ2-2 and V is TRBV6-2 or TRBV6-3; 7 nucleotides align to TRBD2. This CDR3 contains 15 residues. Germline trimming cut 10 bases from V and 3 bases from J; bases unmatched to any gene: 11. The germline V gene has CDR1 MNHEY and CDR2 SVGEGT. CDR3 protein: CAITAGGSHTGELFF. The CDR3, as DNA: TGTGCCATTACCGCAGGCGGGAGTCACACCGGGGAGCTGTTTTTT.